A selection of T cell receptor beta chains follows, all from one sample in a study of technical replicates of blood from a few donors. Profiled with immunoSEQ multiplex PCR; TCRdb holds only in-frame clones, not every one. The table lists about 100,000 clones, 90% to 97% of them singletons, with around 0.24% in the top ten. Sequencing was done on a sample of T cells isolated from PBMCs. These receptors came from a human donor in good health. Each CDR3 is given with its conserved first and last residue.

v_call	j_call	cdr3_aa
TRBV5-1	TRBJ2-1	CASSLGLVAGEINEQFF
TRBV7-9	TRBJ2-1	CASRNREWDGEQFF
TRBV28	TRBJ1-4	CASSFAPGTSNEKLFF
TRBV9	TRBJ1-6	CASSVGSSYNSPLHF
TRBV15	TRBJ2-4	CATSRPGLASSKNIQYF
TRBV5-4	TRBJ2-1	CASSWPGASSYNEQFF
TRBV5-1	TRBJ1-2	CASSVDRVYGYTF
TRBV6-5	TRBJ2-7	CASSQLYGTAYEQYF
TRBV10-3	TRBJ1-2	CAISDRGFGGYTF
TRBV5-4	TRBJ2-3	CASSLSSGQGVRGDTQYF
TRBV19	TRBJ2-7	CASSMAAGVSYEQYF
TRBV5-4	TRBJ1-1	CASSLAGKGVGWTEAFF
TRBV5-4	TRBJ2-5	CASSWTEEQETQYF
TRBV6-1	TRBJ1-2	CASIPRDRNYGYTF
TRBV12-2	TRBJ2-5	CASRLQGPAIETQYF
TRBV11-2	TRBJ2-4	CASRRDIGNIQYF
TRBV5-1	TRBJ1-1	CASSLVRNSMNTEAFF
TRBV7-9	TRBJ1-3	CASSSTQDSGNTIYF
TRBV5-1	TRBJ2-1	CASSLERGANNEQFF
TRBV6-1	TRBJ1-1	CASSEAFTGGRNTEAFF
TRBV7-9	TRBJ1-2	CASSLAQGAYGYTF
TRBV5-1	TRBJ2-5	CASSSGLETQYF
TRBV15	TRBJ2-1	CATSREIAGSSYNEQFF
TRBV27	TRBJ2-3	CASSLTSGRPPDTQYF
TRBV4-1	TRBJ1-1	CASSQDDRANTEAFF
TRBV5-4	TRBJ1-4	CASSLMVGGNEKLFF
TRBV6-1	TRBJ2-3	CAVQQGDTQYF
TRBV6-5	TRBJ1-3	CASSYLAGNTIYF
TRBV11-2	TRBJ1-1	CASRHYTGLETEAFF
TRBV4-1	TRBJ2-2	CASSQVYQGKTGELFF
TRBV19	TRBJ2-1	CASIGGTYNEQFF
TRBV9	TRBJ2-7	CASSPRLAGGYEQYF
TRBV11-2	TRBJ1-4	CASSLGSGNEKLFF
TRBV10-2	TRBJ1-5	CASSGTGTGLNSNQPQHF
TRBV5-1	TRBJ2-7	CASKEGLLYFYEQYF
TRBV11-2	TRBJ2-7	CASSLGTGSGEQYF
TRBV2	TRBJ2-7	CASSASESSYEQYF
TRBV9	TRBJ2-1	CASSEDGQVWNEQFF
TRBV4-1	TRBJ1-5	CASSQAGAAIRQPQHF
TRBV5-1	TRBJ2-7	CASSLAGQGAPYEQYF
TRBV29-1	TRBJ2-1	CSVNSLGGSYNEQFF
TRBV2	TRBJ1-2	CASSVFLAGGGYTF
TRBV7-8	TRBJ2-7	CASSLFSGNEQYF
TRBV19	TRBJ2-2	CATGGSGQTGELFF
TRBV28	TRBJ1-3	CASSFAWDTSNTIYF
TRBV11-3	TRBJ2-3	CASSDPSGASTDTQYF
TRBV7-6	TRBJ2-1	CASSLAGGLAGGTEQFF
TRBV27	TRBJ2-3	CASSPLAGGGADTQYF
TRBV5-5	TRBJ2-7	CASSPGTDTYEQYF
TRBV19	TRBJ1-5	CASSINQGTLQPQHF
TRBV28	TRBJ2-1	CASSLVTGGPGNEQFF
TRBV12-5	TRBJ2-7	CASGLAPVTSVTYF
TRBV9	TRBJ2-5	CASSVAATGTQETQYF
TRBV11-2	TRBJ2-7	CASSLGVLGTDYEQYF
TRBV7-9	TRBJ2-7	CASSSPGTGHSYEQYF
TRBV29-1	TRBJ2-7	CSVVPVGVSGQGFFYEQYF
TRBV6-1	TRBJ2-5	CASSEEEGLAVEETQYF
TRBV5-5	TRBJ2-5	CASSSLGRKGETQYF
TRBV4-2	TRBJ1-2	CASRKVGRPPNYGYTF